The entry that follows covers one T cell receptor (beta chain) sequence. The antigen remains unidentified. The CDR3 consists of 14 residues. Germline CDR1 reads SGHDT; CDR2 reads YYEEEE. Trimming removed 2 bases from V and 0 bases from J; junction bases left unmatched: 2. These data belong to a study of OX40 agonist ivuxolimab in advanced cancers. Study results and limitations: Doses of 0.1 to 3.0 mg/kg were accompanied by clonal expansion of CD4+ and CD8+ blood T cells by week 6. In CD8+ T cells, expanded clones were on average more numerous than in CD4+.

Produced via immunoSEQ multiplex PCR; TCRdb's table is partial and in-frame only. The table lists about 45,000 clones, around nine tenths of them singletons. The chain couples TRBV5-6 to TRBJ2-7, with 7 bases matching TRBD2. This material consisted of CD4+ or CD8+ T cells sorted from blood, taken in a trial of the OX40 agonist ivuxolimab. This sequence was found in an adult with an advanced solid tumor such as melanoma, head and neck, liver or kidney cancer. CDR3 sequence: CASSFGGSSYEQYF. The CDR3 DNA reads as TGTGCCAGCAGCTTCGGGGGGAGCTCCTACGAGCAGTACTTC.